The 6 T cell receptor beta chains presented below share a single source sample, sequenced in a study of T-cell memory formation after mild COVID-19. TCRdb ran MiXCR on the 5' RACE reads and lists one entry per CDR3 protein. Counted here are under 200,000 distinct CDR3 sequences, roughly 28% occurring once; the ten biggest clones make up more than 10%. Sequencing was done on a sample of PBMCs or a T cell subset sorted from them (not recorded which). Receptors were obtained from an adult woman who had mild COVID-19 (a few samples of this study predate the infection). Cell type and time point are not known.

This clonotype was counted between two and nine times. CDR3 sequence (DNA): TGTGCCAGCAGCCGAGAATCCACAGGCAACTATGGCTACACCTTC. It is translated as CASSRESTGNYGYTF. The chain is built from TRBV14 and TRBJ1-2, with D possibly matching TRBD1 (5 bases). The CDR3 sequence is 15 residues long. CDR1 is SGHDN and CDR2 is FVKESK in the germline V gene. V lost 4 bases to trimming and J lost 2 bases, with 14 bases between them.

This chain connects TRBV20-1 to TRBJ1-1; D perhaps matches TRBD1 (6 bases). The length of the CDR3 is 12 residues. Trimming cost V 4 bases and J 6 bases, with 12 bases left between them. Looked up from germline, CDR1 is DFQATT and CDR2 is SNEGSKA (reference sequence). The CDR3 DNA sequence: TGCAGTGCTACGGGGGGCTGGTCTGAAGCTTTCTTT. It yields the protein CSATGGWSEAFF.

This clonotype was seen a few times. The V call is TRBV11-2, the J call TRBJ2-1; no reliable D call. The CDR3 consists of 13 residues. CDR1 SGHAT and CDR2 FQNNGV come from the germline V gene. Trimming took off 5 bases at V and 5 bases at J, with 10 bases between the two ends. Here the CDR3 reads CASSLSKDNEQFF. The CDR3 region has the DNA TGTGCCAGCAGCCTCTCGAAGGACAATGAGCAGTTCTTC.

V gene TRBV7-3 combines with J gene TRBJ2-3; the match to TRBD2 covers 14 bases. V dropped 5 bases and J dropped 5; count of bases not matched to a gene: 3. CDR3 size: 15 residues. Germline V gives CDR1 SGHTA, CDR2 FQGTGA. CDR3 bases: TGTGCCAGCAGCCCAGGGACTAGCGGGGGAGATACGCAGTATTTT. Protein product: CASSPGTSGGDTQYF.

The chain is built from TRBV14 and TRBJ2-2, with TRBD2 identical over 10 bases. The CDR3 consists of 15 residues. Germline V gives CDR1 SGHDN, CDR2 FVKESK. V lost 5 bases and J lost 4; bases outside the gene matches: 4. CDR3 coding DNA: TGTGCCAGCAGCGCGACTAGCGGGTCCACCGGGGAGCTGTTTTTT. It yields the protein CASSATSGSTGELFF.

This clonotype occurred a few times. The chain is built from TRBV29-1 and TRBJ1-2, with 7 bases identical to TRBD1. This CDR3 comprises 17 residues. With 0 bases clipped from V and 0 bases from J, the junction kept 10 bases outside the gene matches. In germline, CDR1 is SQVTM, CDR2 ANQGSEA. The CDR3 here is CSVEDRSGGTANYGYTF. In nucleotides, the CDR3 is TGCAGCGTTGAAGATCGGTCAGGGGGGACAGCTAACTATGGCTACACCTTC. The whole variable domain, filled in from reference TRBV29-1 and TRBJ1-2, reads SAVISQKPSRDICQRGTSLTIQCQVDSQVTMMFWYRQQPGQSLTLIATANQGSEATYESGFVIDKFPISRPNLTFSTLTVSNMSPEDSSIYLCSVEDRSGGTANYGYTFGSGTRLTVV.